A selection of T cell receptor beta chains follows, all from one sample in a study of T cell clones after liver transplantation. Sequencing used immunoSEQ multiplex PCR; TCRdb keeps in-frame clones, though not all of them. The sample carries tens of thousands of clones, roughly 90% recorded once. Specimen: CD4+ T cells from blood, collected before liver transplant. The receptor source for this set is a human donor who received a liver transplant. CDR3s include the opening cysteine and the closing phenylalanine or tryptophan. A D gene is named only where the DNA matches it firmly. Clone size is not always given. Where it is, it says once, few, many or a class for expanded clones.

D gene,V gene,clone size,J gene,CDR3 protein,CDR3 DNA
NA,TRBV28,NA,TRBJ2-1,CASRFPGTLNLGDRRDEQFF,TGTGCCAGCAGGTTCCCTGGGACACTAAATTTGGGGGATCGTCGCGATGAGCAGTTCTTC
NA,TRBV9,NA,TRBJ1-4,CASSVAPQSNEKLFF,TGTGCCAGCAGCGTAGCTCCGCAGTCTAATGAAAAACTGTTTTTT
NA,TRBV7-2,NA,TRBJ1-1,CASSFGRGNTEAFF,TGTGCCAGCAGCTTCGGGAGGGGGAACACTGAAGCTTTCTTT
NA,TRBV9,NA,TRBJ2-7,CASSVGGTYSYEQYF,TGTGCCAGCAGCGTAGGCGGGACCTACTCCTACGAGCAGTACTTC
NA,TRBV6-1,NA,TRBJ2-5,CASSEFFMGTQETQYF,TGTGCCAGCAGTGAATTCTTTATGGGGACTCAAGAGACCCAGTACTTC
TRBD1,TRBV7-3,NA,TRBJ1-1,CASSPTQGGVTEAFF,TGTGCCAGCAGCCCTACACAGGGGGGTGTCACTGAAGCTTTCTTT
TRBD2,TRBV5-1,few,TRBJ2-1,CASRELGRGIEDEQFF,TGCGCCAGCAGAGAGCTTGGGAGGGGAATCGAAGATGAGCAGTTCTTC
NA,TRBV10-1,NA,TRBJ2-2,CASSGRLGGELFF,TGCGCCAGCAGTGGACGTCTTGGAGGGGAGCTGTTTTTT
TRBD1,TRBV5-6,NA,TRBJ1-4,CASSTDRANEKLFF,TGTGCCAGCAGCACGGACAGGGCAAACGAAAAACTGTTTTTT
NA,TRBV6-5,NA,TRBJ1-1,CASSSYRGSEAFF,TGTGCCAGCAGTTCCTATCGGGGCAGTGAAGCTTTCTTT
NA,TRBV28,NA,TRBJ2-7,CASSTDGMGRAARYF,TGTGCCAGCAGTACAGACGGCATGGGTCGGGCCGCGAGGTACTTC
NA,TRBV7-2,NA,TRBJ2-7,CASSFGGAGLTYEQYF,TGTGCCAGCAGCTTTGGGGGCGCGGGCCTAACCTACGAGCAGTACTTC
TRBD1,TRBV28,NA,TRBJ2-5,CASTYRTGQETQYF,TGTGCCAGCACTTACAGGACAGGGCAAGAGACCCAGTACTTC
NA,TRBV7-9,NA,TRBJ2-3,CASSPLSSTDTQYF,TGTGCCAGCAGCCCGCTCTCTAGCACAGATACGCAGTATTTT
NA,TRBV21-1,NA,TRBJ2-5,CASKSRHRGRGQETQYF,TGTGCCAGCAAATCGAGACACAGGGGAAGAGGCCAAGAGACCCAGTACTTC
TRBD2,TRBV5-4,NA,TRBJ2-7,CASSLGLAGVEQYF,TGTGCCAGCAGCTTGGGACTAGCGGGAGTCGAGCAGTACTTC
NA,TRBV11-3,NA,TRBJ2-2,CASSLYSGASTGELFF,TGTGCCAGCAGCTTATATAGCGGAGCAAGCACCGGGGAGCTGTTTTTT
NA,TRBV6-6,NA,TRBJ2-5,CASSYSRGGPQETQYF,TGTGCCAGCAGTTACTCGAGGGGCGGCCCACAAGAGACCCAGTACTTC
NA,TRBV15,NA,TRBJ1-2,CATSRRGFGYTF,TGTGCCACCTCGAGGCGGGGGTTTGGCTACACCTTC
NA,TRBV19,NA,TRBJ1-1,CATKRGWNTEAFF,TGTGCCACGAAAAGGGGGTGGAACACTGAAGCTTTCTTT
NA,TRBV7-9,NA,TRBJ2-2,CASGVTGELFF,TGTGCCAGCGGGGTTACCGGGGAGCTGTTTTTT
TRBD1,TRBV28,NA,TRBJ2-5,CASRNRPGTGNRETQYF,TGTGCCAGCAGAAACCGACCCGGGACAGGGAACAGAGAGACCCAGTACTTC
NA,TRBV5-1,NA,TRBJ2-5,CASRRADQETQYF,TGCGCCAGCAGGAGGGCAGACCAAGAGACCCAGTACTTC
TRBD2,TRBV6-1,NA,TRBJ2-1,CASSGTSGRGSYNEQFF,TGTGCCAGCAGTGGGACTAGCGGGAGAGGCTCCTACAATGAGCAGTTCTTC
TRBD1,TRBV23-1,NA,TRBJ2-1,CASSQSYEGQGSMLIYNEQFF,TGCGCCAGCAGTCAATCATACGAGGGACAGGGCTCGATGCTGATTTACAATGAGCAGTTCTTC
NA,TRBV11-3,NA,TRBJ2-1,CASSFFTRGSNEQFF,TGTGCCAGCAGCTTCTTCACAAGAGGCAGCAATGAGCAGTTCTTC
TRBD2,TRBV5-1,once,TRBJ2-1,CASSFTTSADSYNEQFF,TGCGCCAGCAGCTTTACTACTAGCGCGGACTCCTACAATGAGCAGTTCTTC
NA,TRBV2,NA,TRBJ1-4,CASLPPTPRVEKLFF,TGTGCCAGCCTTCCCCCAACCCCTCGGGTCGAAAAACTGTTTTTT
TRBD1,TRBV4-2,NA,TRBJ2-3,CASSRLQGVRTDTQYF,TGTGCCAGCAGCCGGTTACAGGGGGTACGCACAGATACGCAGTATTTT
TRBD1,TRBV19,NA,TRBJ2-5,CASSTTGTGETQYF,TGTGCCAGTAGTACAACCGGGACAGGAGAGACCCAGTACTTC
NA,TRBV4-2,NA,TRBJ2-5,CASSQRGRAQETQYF,TGTGCCAGCAGCCAGCGGGGAAGGGCGCAAGAGACCCAGTACTTC
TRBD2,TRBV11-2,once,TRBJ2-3,CASIYGWTSGRSDTQYF,TGTGCCAGCATCTACGGCTGGACTAGCGGGAGATCAGATACGCAGTATTTT
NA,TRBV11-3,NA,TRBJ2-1,CASSFGTRDVDEQFF,TGTGCCAGCAGCTTCGGGACACGGGACGTCGATGAGCAGTTCTTC
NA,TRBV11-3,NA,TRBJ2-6,CASSPLGSGANVLTF,TGTGCCAGCAGCCCGCTAGGCTCAGGGGCCAACGTCCTGACTTTC
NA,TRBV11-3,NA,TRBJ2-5,CASSLAPTGRLGETQYF,TGTGCCAGCAGCTTAGCCCCCACAGGGCGTTTGGGAGAGACCCAGTACTTC
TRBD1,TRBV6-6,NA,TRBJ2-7,CASKTGGGHEQYF,TGTGCCAGCAAGACAGGGGGCGGGCACGAGCAGTACTTC
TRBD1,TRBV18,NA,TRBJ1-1,CASSPRTGVPEAFF,TGTGCCAGCTCACCCCGGACAGGGGTCCCTGAAGCTTTCTTT
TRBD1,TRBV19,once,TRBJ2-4,CASSPETGALAKNIQYF,TGTGCCAGTAGTCCGGAGACAGGGGCCCTAGCCAAAAACATTCAGTACTTC
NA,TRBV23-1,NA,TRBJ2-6,CASSHISGDSSGANVLTF,TGCGCCAGCAGTCATATCTCAGGGGATAGCTCTGGGGCCAACGTCCTGACTTTC
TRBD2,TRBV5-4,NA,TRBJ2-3,CASSLGTSTTDTQYF,TGTGCCAGCAGCTTGGGGACTAGCACCACAGATACGCAGTATTTT
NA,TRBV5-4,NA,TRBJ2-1,CASSLALGGASYNEQFF,TGTGCCAGCAGCTTGGCCTTAGGGGGAGCGTCCTACAATGAGCAGTTCTTC
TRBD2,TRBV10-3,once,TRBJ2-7,CAISSTSGSNYEQYF,TGTGCCATCAGTTCCACTAGCGGGAGCAACTACGAGCAGTACTTC
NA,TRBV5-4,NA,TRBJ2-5,CASSSGISGPSGETQYF,TGTGCCAGCAGCTCGGGGATTAGCGGACCGTCGGGAGAGACCCAGTACTTC
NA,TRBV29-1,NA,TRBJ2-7,CSVEDRSQSGQYF,TGCAGCGTTGAAGATCGGTCACAAAGCGGGCAGTACTTC
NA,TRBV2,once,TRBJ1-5,CASSETEGNQPQHF,TGTGCCAGCAGTGAAACGGAAGGCAATCAGCCCCAGCATTTT
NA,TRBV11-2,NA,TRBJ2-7,CASSWGGGSYEQYF,TGTGCCAGCAGCTGGGGAGGGGGTTCCTACGAGCAGTACTTC
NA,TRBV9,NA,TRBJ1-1,CASSAAQVNTEAFF,TGTGCCAGCAGCGCAGCACAGGTGAACACTGAAGCTTTCTTT
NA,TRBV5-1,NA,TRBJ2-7,CASSLTSSYEQYF,TGCGCCAGCAGCTTGACCAGCTCCTACGAGCAGTACTTC
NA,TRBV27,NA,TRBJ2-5,CASSSGRTGTQYF,TGTGCCAGCTCTAGTGGACGGACCGGGACCCAGTACTTC
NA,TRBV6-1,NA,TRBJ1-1,CASSVQTSGTSEAFF,TGTGCCAGCAGTGTTCAAACTTCGGGTACCTCAGAAGCTTTCTTT
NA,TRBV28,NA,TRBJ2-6,CASSPLSSGPNSGANVLTF,TGTGCCAGCAGTCCTCTTTCTTCGGGACCGAATTCTGGGGCCAACGTCCTGACTTTC
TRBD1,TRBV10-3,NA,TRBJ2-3,CAITGRDRDTDTQYF,TGTGCCATCACCGGGCGGGACAGGGACACAGATACGCAGTATTTT
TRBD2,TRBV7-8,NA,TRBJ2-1,CASSLGLATYNEQFF,TGTGCCAGCAGCTTGGGACTAGCTACCTACAATGAGCAGTTCTTC